The clone carrying this T cell receptor beta chain has a single count. Its target is unknown. This record belongs to a study of OX40 agonist ivuxolimab in advanced cancers. Study in general: The mean age was about 57 years, ranging from about 23 to 79, with approximately 83% of participants male. Three patients, one with hepatocellular carcinoma and two with cutaneous melanoma, responded partially. Study-level results: Still undetermined is the antigen specificity of the expanded peripheral T cells. Some of the lowest clonal expansion was seen in partial responders at 0.1-3.0 mg/kg.

The V gene's germline CDR1 is KGHSH and CDR2 LQKENI. This CDR3 has 16 residues. V gave up 0 bases and J gave up 2 bases, with 11 bases separating them. TCRdb's table, derived via immunoSEQ multiplex PCR, lists solely in-frame clones and lacks some. The sample includes just over 95,000 clones, approximately 85% seen only once; the top ten take 3% to 4%. The material sequenced was CD4+ or CD8+ T cells sorted from blood, taken in a trial of the OX40 agonist ivuxolimab. The chain combines TRBV18 with TRBJ2-1; D gene unclear. The origin of this receptor is an adult with an advanced solid tumor such as melanoma, head and neck, liver or kidney cancer. CDR3 residues: CASSPPSNSPYNEQFF. Here the CDR3 DNA reads TGTGCCAGCTCACCACCTTCAAACAGCCCCTACAATGAGCAGTTCTTC.